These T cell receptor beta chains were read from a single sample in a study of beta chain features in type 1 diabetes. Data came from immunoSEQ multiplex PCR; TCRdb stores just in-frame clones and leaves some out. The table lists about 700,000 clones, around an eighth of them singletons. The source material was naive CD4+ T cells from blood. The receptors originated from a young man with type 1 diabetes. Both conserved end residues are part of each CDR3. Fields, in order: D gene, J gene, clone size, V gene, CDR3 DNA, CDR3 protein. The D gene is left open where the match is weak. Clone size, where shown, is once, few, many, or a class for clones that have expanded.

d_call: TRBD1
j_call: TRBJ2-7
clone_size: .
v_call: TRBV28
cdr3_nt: TGTGCCAGCAGTCCCCATACAGGGACAGGCCATTACGAGCAGTACTTC
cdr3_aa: CASSPHTGTGHYEQYF

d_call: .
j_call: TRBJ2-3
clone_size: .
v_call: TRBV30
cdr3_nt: TGTGCGGGGCGGGGTCGCACAGATACGCAGTATTTT
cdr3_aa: CAGRGRTDTQYF

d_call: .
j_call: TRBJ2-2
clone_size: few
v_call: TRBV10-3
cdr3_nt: TGTGCCATCAGCATAGACGGAACGAACACCGGGGAGCTGTTTTTT
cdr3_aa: CAISIDGTNTGELFF

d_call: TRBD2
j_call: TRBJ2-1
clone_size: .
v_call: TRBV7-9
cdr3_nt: TGTGCCAGCAGCCCAGGGAGGGATGAGCAGTTCTTC
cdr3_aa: CASSPGRDEQFF

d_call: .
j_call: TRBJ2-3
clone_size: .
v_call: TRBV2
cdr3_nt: TGTGCCAGCAGTGAAAAGGAAATAAGCACAGATACGCAGTATTTT
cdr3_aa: CASSEKEISTDTQYF

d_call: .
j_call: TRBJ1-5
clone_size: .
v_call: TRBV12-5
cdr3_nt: TGTGCTAGTGGCCCTCTGACGGGGGAGGGTCAGCCCCAGCATTTT
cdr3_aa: CASGPLTGEGQPQHF

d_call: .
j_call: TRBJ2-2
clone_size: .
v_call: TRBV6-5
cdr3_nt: TGTGCCAGCAGCCCGGGTGGATTGGGGGAGCTGTTTTTT
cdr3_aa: CASSPGGLGELFF

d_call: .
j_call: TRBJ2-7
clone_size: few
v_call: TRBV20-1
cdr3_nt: TGCAGTGCTAGTCCAGCGGGCGAGCAGTACTTC
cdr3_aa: CSASPAGEQYF

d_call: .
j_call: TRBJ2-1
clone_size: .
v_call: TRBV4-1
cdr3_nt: TGCGCCAGCAGCCCGCCCGAAGCTAGCTCCTACAATGAGCAGTTCTTC
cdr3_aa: CASSPPEASSYNEQFF

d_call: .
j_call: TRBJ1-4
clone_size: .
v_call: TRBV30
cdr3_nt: TGTGCCTGGAGTTTAGGGGTTGCTAATGAAAAACTGTTTTTT
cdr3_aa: CAWSLGVANEKLFF

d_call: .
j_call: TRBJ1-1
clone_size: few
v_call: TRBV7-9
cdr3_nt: TGTGCCAGCAGCTTAGGGGAGAACACTGAAGCTTTCTTT
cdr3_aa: CASSLGENTEAFF

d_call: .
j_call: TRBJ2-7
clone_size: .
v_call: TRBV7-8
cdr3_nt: TGTGCCAGCAGTCCCGGACAGTCCTACGAGCAGTACTTC
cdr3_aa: CASSPGQSYEQYF

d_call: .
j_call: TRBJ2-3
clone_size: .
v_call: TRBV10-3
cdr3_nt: TGTGCCATCAGTGAGTCGCAGGGTGCCACAGATACGCAGTATTTT
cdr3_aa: CAISESQGATDTQYF

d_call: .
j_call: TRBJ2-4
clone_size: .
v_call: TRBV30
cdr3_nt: TGTGCCTGGAGTGGCGCAGCCGTTCAGTACTTC
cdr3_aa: CAWSGAAVQYF

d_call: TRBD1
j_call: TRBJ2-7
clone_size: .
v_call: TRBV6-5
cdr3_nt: TGTGCCAGCAGTTACAGGACAGGGGGCGTCGAGCAGTACTTC
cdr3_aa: CASSYRTGGVEQYF

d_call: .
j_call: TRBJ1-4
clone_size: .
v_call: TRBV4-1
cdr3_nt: TGCGCCAGCAGCCTGGTAGTCAGGGAAAAACTGTTTTTT
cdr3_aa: CASSLVVREKLFF

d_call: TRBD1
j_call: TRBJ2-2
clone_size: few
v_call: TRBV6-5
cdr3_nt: TGTGCCAGCAGTTACTCCGGGACAGAGAACACCGGGGAGCTGTTTTTT
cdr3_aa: CASSYSGTENTGELFF

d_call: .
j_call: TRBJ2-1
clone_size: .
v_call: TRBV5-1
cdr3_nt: TGCGCCAGCCAAAGGGAGTCCTACAATGAGCAGTTCTTC
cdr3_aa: CASQRESYNEQFF

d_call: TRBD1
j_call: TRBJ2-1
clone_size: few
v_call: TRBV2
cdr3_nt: TGTGCCAGCAGTGAAAGGGACAGAGGATCCGATGAGCAGTTCTTC
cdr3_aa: CASSERDRGSDEQFF

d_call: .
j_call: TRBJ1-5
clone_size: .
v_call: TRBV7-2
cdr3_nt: TGTGCCAGCAGCTTAAAGGGTGGCAATCAGCCCCAGCATTTT
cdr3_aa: CASSLKGGNQPQHF

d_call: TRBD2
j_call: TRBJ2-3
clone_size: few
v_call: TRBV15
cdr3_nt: TGTGCCACCAGCAGGAACCTAGCGGGGGGCCTTTCAGATACGCAGTATTTT
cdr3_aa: CATSRNLAGGLSDTQYF

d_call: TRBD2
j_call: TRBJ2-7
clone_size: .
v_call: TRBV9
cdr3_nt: TGTGCCAGCAGCGTAGGGCTAGCGGTCGACGAGCAGTACTTC
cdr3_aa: CASSVGLAVDEQYF

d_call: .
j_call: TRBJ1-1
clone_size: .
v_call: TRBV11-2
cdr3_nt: TGTGCCAGCAGCCCATCAGGGCAGAGGACTGAAGCTTTCTTT
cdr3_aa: CASSPSGQRTEAFF

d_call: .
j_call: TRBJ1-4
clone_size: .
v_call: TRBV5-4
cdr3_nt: TGTGCCAGCAGCTTGCGCCTAGCAACTAATGAAAAACTGTTTTTT
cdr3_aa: CASSLRLATNEKLFF

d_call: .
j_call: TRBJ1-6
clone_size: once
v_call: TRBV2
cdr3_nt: TGTGCCAGCACATGGCGGAATTCACCCCTCCACTTT
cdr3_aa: CASTWRNSPLHF

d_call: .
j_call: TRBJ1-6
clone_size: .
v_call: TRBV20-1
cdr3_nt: TGCAGTGCCCCAAACCTCGATGCCCTCCACTTT
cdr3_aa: CSAPNLDALHF

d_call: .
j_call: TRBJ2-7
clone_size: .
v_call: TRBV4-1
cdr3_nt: TGCGCCAGCAGCCAAGTCCAGAACTACGAGCAGTACTTC
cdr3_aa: CASSQVQNYEQYF

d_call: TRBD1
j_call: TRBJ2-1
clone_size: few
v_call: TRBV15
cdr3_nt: TGTGCCACCAGCAGACGGCACCCGGGACAGGGGGCGCATGAGCAGTTCTTC
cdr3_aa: CATSRRHPGQGAHEQFF

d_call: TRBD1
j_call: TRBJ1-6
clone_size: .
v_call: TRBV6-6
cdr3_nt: TGTGCCAGCAGTGACAGGGGCTCCTATAATTCACCCCTCCACTTT
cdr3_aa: CASSDRGSYNSPLHF

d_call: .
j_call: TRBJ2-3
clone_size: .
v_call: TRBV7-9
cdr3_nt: TGTGCCAGCAGCGCCGGGAGCCTAGATACGCAGTATTTT
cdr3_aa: CASSAGSLDTQYF

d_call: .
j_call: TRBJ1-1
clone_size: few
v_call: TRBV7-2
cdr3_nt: TGTGCCAGCAGCTTAAGCAGCAACACTGAAGCTTTCTTT
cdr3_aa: CASSLSSNTEAFF

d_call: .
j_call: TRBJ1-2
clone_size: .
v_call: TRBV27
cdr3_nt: TGTGCCAGTGGGGCAGGGGCAGGGGGCTACACCTTC
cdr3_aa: CASGAGAGGYTF

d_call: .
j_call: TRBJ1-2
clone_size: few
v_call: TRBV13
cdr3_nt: TGTGCCAGCAGTTTGGGGGGATATGGCTACACCTTC
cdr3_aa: CASSLGGYGYTF

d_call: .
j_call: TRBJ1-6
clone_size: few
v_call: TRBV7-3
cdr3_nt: TGTGCCAGCAGCTTATTGGGGAATTCACCCCTCCACTTT
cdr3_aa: CASSLLGNSPLHF

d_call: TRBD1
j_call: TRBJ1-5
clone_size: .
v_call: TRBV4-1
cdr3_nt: TGCGCCAGCAGCTCTACACAGGGGGACCATCAGCCCCAGCATTTT
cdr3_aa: CASSSTQGDHQPQHF

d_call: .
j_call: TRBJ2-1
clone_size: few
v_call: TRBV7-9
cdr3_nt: TGTGCCAGCAGCTTAACAACCGGCAATGAGCAGTTCTTC
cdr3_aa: CASSLTTGNEQFF

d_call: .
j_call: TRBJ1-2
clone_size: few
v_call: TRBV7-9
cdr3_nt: TGTGCCAGCAGCTTAGGCGGGACCCTAAGTGACTATGGCTACACCTTC
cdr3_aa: CASSLGGTLSDYGYTF

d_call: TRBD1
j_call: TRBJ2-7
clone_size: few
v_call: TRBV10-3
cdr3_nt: TGTGCCATCACGGGCGGGCAGGGGGCCTACGAGCAGTACTTC
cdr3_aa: CAITGGQGAYEQYF

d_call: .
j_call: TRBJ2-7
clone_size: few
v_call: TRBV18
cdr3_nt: TGTGCCAGCTCACCATCTCCTAGGGGTGTCTACGAGCAGTACTTC
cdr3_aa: CASSPSPRGVYEQYF

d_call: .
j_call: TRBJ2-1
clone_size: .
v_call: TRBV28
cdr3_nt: TGTGCCAGCTTGTTTGGGAGCCGCAATGAGCAGTTCTTC
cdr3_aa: CASLFGSRNEQFF

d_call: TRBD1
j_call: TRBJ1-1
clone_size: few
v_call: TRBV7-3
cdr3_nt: TGTGCCAGCAGCTTGACAGGGGGCAAGAACACTGAAGCTTTCTTT
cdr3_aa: CASSLTGGKNTEAFF

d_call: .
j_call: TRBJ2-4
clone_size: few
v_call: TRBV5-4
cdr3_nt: TGTGCCAGCAGCCCCGTCTATTCCTTTGGGGAAAACATTCAGTACTTC
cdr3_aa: CASSPVYSFGENIQYF

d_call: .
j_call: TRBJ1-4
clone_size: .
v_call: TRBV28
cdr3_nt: TGTGCCAGCAGTTTGCGGGAAAAACTGTTTTTT
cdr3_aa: CASSLREKLFF

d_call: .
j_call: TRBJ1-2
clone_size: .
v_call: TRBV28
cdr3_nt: TGTGCCACCAGGCGATATTTAGCTAACTATGGCTACACCTTC
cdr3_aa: CATRRYLANYGYTF

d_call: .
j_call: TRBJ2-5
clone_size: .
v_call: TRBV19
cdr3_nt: TGTGCCACCAGTGGGATAGGGCTCCAAGAGACCCAGTACTTC
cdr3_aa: CATSGIGLQETQYF

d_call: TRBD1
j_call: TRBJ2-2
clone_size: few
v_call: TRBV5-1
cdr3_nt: TGCGCCAGCAGACGGACAGGGGATGACACCGGGGAGCTGTTTTTT
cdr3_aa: CASRRTGDDTGELFF

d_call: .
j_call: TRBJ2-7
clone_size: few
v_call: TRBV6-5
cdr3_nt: TGTGCCAGCAGTTACTCGACGCACAGCTCCTACGAGCAGTACTTC
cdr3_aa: CASSYSTHSSYEQYF

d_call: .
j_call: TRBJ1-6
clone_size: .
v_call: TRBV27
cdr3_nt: TGTGCCAGCAGTTTCCGGGACGGTAATTCACCCCTCCACTTT
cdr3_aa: CASSFRDGNSPLHF

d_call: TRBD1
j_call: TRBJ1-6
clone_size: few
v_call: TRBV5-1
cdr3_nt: TGCGCCAGCAGCCGGACAGGGGGCGATTCACCCCTCCACTTT
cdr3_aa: CASSRTGGDSPLHF